This T cell receptor beta chain stems from a study of blood T cell repertoires in COVID-19. V dropped 0 bases and J dropped 3 bases, with 8 bases sitting between them. Looked up from germline, CDR1 is GTSNPN and CDR2 is SVGIG (reference sequence). There are 13 residues in the CDR3. Data came from immunoSEQ multiplex PCR; TCRdb stores just in-frame clones and leaves some out. The data show about 140,000 clones, around nine tenths seen once. The sequencing input was peripheral blood. The receptor was derived from a human donor in a cohort sampled during active COVID-19. The chain links TRBV30 to TRBJ1-2; D call uncertain. The CDR3 DNA is TGTGCCTGGAGTGTACGGGTAGACTATGGCTACACCTTC. It codes for CAWSVRVDYGYTF.